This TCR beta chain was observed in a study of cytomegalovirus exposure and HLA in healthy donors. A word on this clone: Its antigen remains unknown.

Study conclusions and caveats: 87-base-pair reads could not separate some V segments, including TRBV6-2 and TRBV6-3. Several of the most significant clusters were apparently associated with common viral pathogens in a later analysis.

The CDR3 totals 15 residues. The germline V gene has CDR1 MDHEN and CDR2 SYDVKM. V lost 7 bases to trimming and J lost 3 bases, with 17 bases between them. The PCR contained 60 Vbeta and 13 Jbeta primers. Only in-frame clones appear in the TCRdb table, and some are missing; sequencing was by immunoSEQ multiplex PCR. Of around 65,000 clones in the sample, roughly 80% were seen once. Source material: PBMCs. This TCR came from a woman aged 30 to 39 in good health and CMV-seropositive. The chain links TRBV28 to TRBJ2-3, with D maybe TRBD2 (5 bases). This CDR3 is CASNPAGRPTDTQYF. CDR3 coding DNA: TGTGCCAGCAACCCCGCGGGCCGCCCGACAGATACGCAGTATTTT.